These 10 T cell receptor beta chains originate from one sample sequenced in a study of shared clonotypes between healthy human individuals. Repertoires were generated with immunoSEQ multiplex PCR, while TCRdb's copy carries only in-frame clones and drops some. The data hold hundreds of thousands of clones, with approximately 79% observed a single time. Source material: memory CD4+ T cells sorted from blood. Subset here: CD45RA-negative fraction. The receptors originated from a woman aged 25 to 39 in good health.

V is TRBV25-1 and J is TRBJ2-7; 9 bases match TRBD2. This CDR3 spans 14 amino acids. The V gene end was trimmed by 3 bases and the J gene end by 2 bases; junction bases not matched to a gene: 2. Germline CDR1 is MGHDK and CDR2 is SYGVNS. CDR3 residues: CASSESGRTYEQYF. CDR3 nucleotides: TGTGCCAGCAGTGAGAGCGGGAGGACCTACGAGCAGTACTTC.

The V call is TRBV7-2, the J call TRBJ2-5; D is perhaps TRBD2 (6 bases). The germline V and J ends were trimmed by 0 bases and 2 bases, with 10 bases remaining between them. This CDR3 region has 15 residues. Germline V gene sequence: CDR1 SGHTA, CDR2 FQGNSA. The CDR3 DNA follows: TGTGCCAGCAGCTTAGCTAAGGGGAGGCAAGAGACCCAGTACTTC. It is translated as CASSLAKGRQETQYF.

In its sample, this clone was seen once. This same CDR3 is encoded by further DNA sequences in the sample. The chain is built from TRBV28 and TRBJ1-1; D is uncertain. V lost 2 bases, J lost 0 bases, and 4 bases lay in between. The CDR3 spans 13 residues. Germline values: CDR1 MDHEN, CDR2 SYDVKM. CDR3 sequence reads: CASSLHLNTEAFF. The CDR3 nucleotides read TGTGCCAGCAGTTTACACTTGAACACTGAAGCTTTCTTT. The variable domain in full, with the rest retrieved from reference TRBV28 and TRBJ1-1, is DVKVTQSSRYLVKRTGEKVFLECVQDMDHENMFWYRQDPGLGLRLIYFSYDVKMKEKGDIPEGYSVSREKKERFSLILESASTNQTSMYLCASSLHLNTEAFFGQGTRLTVV.

This clone was picked up one time. The chain joins TRBV7-3 to TRBJ2-5, with 8 bases identical to TRBD1. The CDR3 loop spans 16 amino acids. Losses at the gene ends were 6 bases for V and 0 bases for J; bases not matched to a gene: 9. Germline V lookup: CDR1 SGHTA, CDR2 FQGTGA. In DNA, the CDR3 is TGTGCCAGCAGACCAAAAGGACAGGGCGACCAAGAGACCCAGTACTTC. Its protein product is CASRPKGQGDQETQYF.

V and J are TRBV5-1 and TRBJ1-1, with 8 positions matching TRBD1. The trim removed 4 bases at V and 1 base at J, leaving 6 bases unmatched. CDR3 length: 15 amino acids. From germline, CDR1 is SGHRS and CDR2 YFSETQ. As DNA, the CDR3 is TGCGCCAGCAGCCGCTTGGGACAGGCGAACACTGAAGCTTTCTTT. Protein: CASSRLGQANTEAFF.

The chain combines TRBV5-1 with TRBJ1-2; D gene unclear. Per the germline V gene, CDR1 is SGHRS and CDR2 is YFSETQ. V was shortened by 2 bases and J by 1 base, with 3 bases between the two germline ends. The CDR3 spans 12 residues. The DNA for the CDR3 is TGCGCCAGCAGCTTAAATAACTATGGCTACACCTTC. Translated, it gives CASSLNNYGYTF.

This chain connects TRBV27 to TRBJ1-4; possible D gene TRBD1, 6 bases. The V end lost 0 bases, the J end lost 8 bases, and 13 bases lay between the germline ends. The CDR3 is made up of 15 amino acids. CDR1 is MNHEY and CDR2 is SMNVEV in the germline V gene (reference sequence). CDR3 in DNA: TGTGCCAGCAGTTTATCGAGAGGGGGGGCGGAAAAACTGTTTTTT. It translates to CASSLSRGGAEKLFF.

The chain joins TRBV4-2 to TRBJ1-3; D is uncertain. Trimming removed 2 bases from V and 4 bases from J, with 9 bases in between. Germline CDR1 and CDR2: LGHNA and YNFKEQ. The CDR3 runs to 14 residues. CDR3 bases: TGTGCCAGCAGCCAAACGGATTCGGGAAACACCATATATTTT. Its protein is CASSQTDSGNTIYF.

This rearrangement joins TRBV11-1 to TRBJ2-1; D gene uncertain. Per germline, CDR1 SGHAT and CDR2 FQDESV (reference sequence). The CDR3 totals 11 residues. Trimming removed 4 bases from V and 9 bases from J, with 7 bases in between. The CDR3 spells CASSSGGEQFF. In DNA, the CDR3 is TGTGCCAGCAGCTCCGGTGGTGAGCAGTTCTTC.

The chain carries TRBV2 and TRBJ1-1, with TRBD1 identical over 12 bases. Per the germline V gene, CDR1 is SNHLY and CDR2 is FYNNEI. CDR3 length: 15 amino acids. V trimming: 8 bases; J trimming: 1 base; junction bases outside the gene matches: 5. The CDR3 loop reads CASVGQGAGNTEAFF. CDR3 coding DNA: TGTGCCAGCGTGGGACAGGGGGCAGGGAACACTGAAGCTTTCTTT. Using reference TRBV2 and TRBJ1-1 for the parts outside the CDR3, the full variable domain is EPEVTQTPSHQVTQMGQEVILRCVPISNHLYFYWYRQILGQKVEFLVSFYNNEISEKSEIFDDQFSVERPDGSNFTLKIRSTKLEDSAMYFCASVGQGAGNTEAFFGQGTRLTVV.